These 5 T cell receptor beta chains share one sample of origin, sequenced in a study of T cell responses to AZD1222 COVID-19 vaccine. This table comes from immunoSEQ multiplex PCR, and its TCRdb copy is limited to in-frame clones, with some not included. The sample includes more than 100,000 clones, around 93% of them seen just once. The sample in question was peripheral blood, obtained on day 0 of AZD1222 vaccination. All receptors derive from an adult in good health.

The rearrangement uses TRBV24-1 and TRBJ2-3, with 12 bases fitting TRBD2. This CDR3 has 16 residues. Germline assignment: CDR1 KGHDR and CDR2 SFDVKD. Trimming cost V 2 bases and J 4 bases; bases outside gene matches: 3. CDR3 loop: CATSDSRLAGADTQYF. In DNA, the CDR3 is TGTGCCACCAGTGATTCGAGACTAGCGGGAGCAGATACGCAGTATTTT.

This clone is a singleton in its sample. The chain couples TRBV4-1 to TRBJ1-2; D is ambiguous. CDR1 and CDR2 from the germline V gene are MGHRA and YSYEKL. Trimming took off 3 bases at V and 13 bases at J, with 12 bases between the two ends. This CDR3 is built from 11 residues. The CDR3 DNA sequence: TGCGCCAGCAGCCAGGTGAGGGAGCTCACCTTC. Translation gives CASSQVRELTF.

The CDR3 nucleotides are TGTGCCAGCAGCTTTAGGTGGGACAAGGGGGATCAGCCCCAGCATTTT. Translation gives CASSFRWDKGDQPQHF. This sequence joins TRBV7-8 and TRBJ1-5, with D possibly TRBD1 on 6 matching bases. V was clipped by 3 bases and J by 5 bases, with 17 bases between them. Germline CDR1 is SGHVS and CDR2 is FQNEAQ. This CDR3 has 16 residues.

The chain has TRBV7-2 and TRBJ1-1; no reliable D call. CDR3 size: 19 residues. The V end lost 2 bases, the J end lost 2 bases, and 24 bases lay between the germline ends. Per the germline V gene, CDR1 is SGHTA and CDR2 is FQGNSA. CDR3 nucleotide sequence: TGTGCCAGCAGCTTACGAGGTGCAGGCAGGTATGCCCTAAACACTGAAGCTTTCTTT. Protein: CASSLRGAGRYALNTEAFF. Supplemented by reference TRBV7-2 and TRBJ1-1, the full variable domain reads GAGVSQSPSNKVTEKGKDVELRCDPISGHTALYWYRQSLGQGLEFLIYFQGNSAPDKSGLPSDRFSAERTGGSVSTLTIQRTQQEDSAVYLCASSLRGAGRYALNTEAFFGQGTRLTVV.

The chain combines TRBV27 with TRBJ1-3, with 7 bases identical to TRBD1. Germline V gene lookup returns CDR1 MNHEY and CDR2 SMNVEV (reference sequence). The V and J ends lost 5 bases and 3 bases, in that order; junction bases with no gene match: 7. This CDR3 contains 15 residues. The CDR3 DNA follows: TGTGCCAGCAGTCCTACAGGGGTTGGTGGAAACACCATATATTTT. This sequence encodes CASSPTGVGGNTIYF.